This T cell receptor (beta chain) was captured in a study of T-cell reconstitution after alpha-beta-depleted transplantation in children. Study findings and constraints: Newly made T cells mostly supplied T-cell counts and diversity one year after transplant.

The CDR3 runs 14 residues. The junction had 5 bases not matched to a gene; V was cut back by 6 bases and J by 3 bases. Germline V gene lookup returns CDR1 SQVTM and CDR2 ANQGSEA. Researchers prepared the TCRbeta library using unique molecular identifiers, the study reports. TCRdb reprocessed the PCR reads via MiXCR and lists one record per CDR3 protein. The table includes 200,000 or so distinct CDR3 sequences, roughly 7% detected once. This clonotype was picked up many times. Its antigen is currently unknown. This specimen consisted of PBMCs, obtained before TCRalphabeta/CD19-depleted stem cell transplant. This clonotype was sampled from a boy younger than 10 with acute lymphoblastic leukemia, due to receive a stem cell transplant. The rearrangement uses TRBV29-1 and TRBJ2-2, with 9 bases identical to TRBD1. In DNA, the CDR3 is TGCAGCGTGCCGGGACAGGGCCACACCGGGGAGCTGTTTTTT. Translated: CSVPGQGHTGELFF.